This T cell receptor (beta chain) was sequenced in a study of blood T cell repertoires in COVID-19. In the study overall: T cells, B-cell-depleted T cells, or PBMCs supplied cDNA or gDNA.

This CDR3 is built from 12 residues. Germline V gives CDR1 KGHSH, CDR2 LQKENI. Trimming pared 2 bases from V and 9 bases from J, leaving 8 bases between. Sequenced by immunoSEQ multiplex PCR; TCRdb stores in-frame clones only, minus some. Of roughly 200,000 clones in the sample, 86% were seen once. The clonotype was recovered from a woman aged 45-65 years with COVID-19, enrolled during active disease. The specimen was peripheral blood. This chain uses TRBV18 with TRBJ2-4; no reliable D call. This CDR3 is CASSPMSSIQYF. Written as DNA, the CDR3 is TGTGCCAGCTCACCAATGTCCAGCATTCAGTACTTC.